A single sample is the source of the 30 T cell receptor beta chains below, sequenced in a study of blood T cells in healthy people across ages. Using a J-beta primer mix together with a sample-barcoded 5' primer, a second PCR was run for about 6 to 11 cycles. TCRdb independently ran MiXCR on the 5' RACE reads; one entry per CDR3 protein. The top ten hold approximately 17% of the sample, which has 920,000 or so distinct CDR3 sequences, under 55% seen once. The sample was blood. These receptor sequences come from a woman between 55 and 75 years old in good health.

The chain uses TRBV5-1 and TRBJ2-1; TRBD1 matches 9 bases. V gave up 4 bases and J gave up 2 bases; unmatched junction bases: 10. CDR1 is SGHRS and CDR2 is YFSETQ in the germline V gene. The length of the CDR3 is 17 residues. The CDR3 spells CASSVVQGAQTYNEQFF. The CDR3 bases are TGCGCCAGCAGCGTTGTACAGGGGGCCCAAACCTACAATGAGCAGTTCTTC.

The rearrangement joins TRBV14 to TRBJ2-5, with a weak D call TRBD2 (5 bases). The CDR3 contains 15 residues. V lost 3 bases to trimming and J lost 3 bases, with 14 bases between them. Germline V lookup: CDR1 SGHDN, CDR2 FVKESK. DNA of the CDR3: TGTGCCAGCAGCCAGACCGACGGGGTTGAAGAGACCCAGTACTTC. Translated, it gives CASSQTDGVEETQYF.

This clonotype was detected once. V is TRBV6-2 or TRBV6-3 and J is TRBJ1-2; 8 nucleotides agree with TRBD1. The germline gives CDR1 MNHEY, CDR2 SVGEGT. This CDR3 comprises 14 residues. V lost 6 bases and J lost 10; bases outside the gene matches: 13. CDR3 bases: TGTGCCAGCAGGAACGCCGGGACAGGTTATTCCTACACCTTC. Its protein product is CASRNAGTGYSYTF.

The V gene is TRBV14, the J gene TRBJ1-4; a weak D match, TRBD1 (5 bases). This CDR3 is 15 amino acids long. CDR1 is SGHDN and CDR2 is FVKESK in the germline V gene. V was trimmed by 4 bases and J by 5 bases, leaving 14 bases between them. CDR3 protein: CASSRVGALNEKLFF. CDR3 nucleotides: TGTGCCAGCAGCCGCGTAGGGGCCCTCAATGAAAAACTGTTTTTT.

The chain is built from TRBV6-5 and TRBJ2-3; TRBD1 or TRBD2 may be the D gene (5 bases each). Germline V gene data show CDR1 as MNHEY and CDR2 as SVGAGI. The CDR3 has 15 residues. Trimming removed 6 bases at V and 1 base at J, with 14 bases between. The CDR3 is CASSHGAGGTDTQYF. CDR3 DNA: TGTGCCAGCAGCCACGGGGCCGGGGGCACAGATACGCAGTATTTT.

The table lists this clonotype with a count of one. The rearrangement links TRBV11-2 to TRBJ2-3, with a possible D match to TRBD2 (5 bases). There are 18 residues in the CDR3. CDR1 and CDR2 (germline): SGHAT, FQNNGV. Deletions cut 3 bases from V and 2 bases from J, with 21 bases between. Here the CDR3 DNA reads TGTGCCAGCAGCTTTAGCGTCGGTGGCGGGCACCACACAGATACGCAGTATTTT. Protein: CASSFSVGGGHHTDTQYF.

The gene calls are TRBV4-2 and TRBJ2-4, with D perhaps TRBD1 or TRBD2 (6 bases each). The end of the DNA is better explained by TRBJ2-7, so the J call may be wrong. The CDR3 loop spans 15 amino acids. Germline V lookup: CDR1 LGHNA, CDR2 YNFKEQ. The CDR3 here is CASSRRGAGEDEQYF. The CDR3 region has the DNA TGTGCCAGCAGCCGACGAGGGGCAGGGGAGGACGAGCAGTACTTC.

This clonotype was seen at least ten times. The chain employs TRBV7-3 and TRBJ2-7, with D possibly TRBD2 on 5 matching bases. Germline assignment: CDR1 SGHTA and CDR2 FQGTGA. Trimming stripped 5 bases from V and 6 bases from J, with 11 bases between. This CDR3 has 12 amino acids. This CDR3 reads CASSHSRGEQYF. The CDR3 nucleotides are TGTGCCAGCAGCCACTCTCGGGGCGAGCAGTACTTC.

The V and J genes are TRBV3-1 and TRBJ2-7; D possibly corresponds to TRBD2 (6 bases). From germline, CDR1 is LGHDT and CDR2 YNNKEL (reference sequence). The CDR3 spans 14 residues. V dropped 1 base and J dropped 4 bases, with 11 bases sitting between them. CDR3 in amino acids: CASSQATGEYEQYF. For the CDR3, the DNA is TGTGCCAGCAGCCAAGCCACGGGGGAGTACGAGCAGTACTTC.

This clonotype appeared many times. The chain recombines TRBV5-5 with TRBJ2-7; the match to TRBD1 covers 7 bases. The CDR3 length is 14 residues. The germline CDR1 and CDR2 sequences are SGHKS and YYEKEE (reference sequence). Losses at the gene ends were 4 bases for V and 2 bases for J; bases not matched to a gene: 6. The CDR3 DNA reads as TGTGCCAGCAGCACCGGGGACAGAACCTACGAGCAGTACTTC. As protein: CASSTGDRTYEQYF. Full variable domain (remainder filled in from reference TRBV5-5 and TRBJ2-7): DAGVTQSPTHLIKTRGQQVTLRCSPISGHKSVSWYQQVLGQGPQFIFQYYEKEERGRGNFPDRFSARQFPNYSSELNVNALLLGDSALYLCASSTGDRTYEQYFGPGTRLTVT.

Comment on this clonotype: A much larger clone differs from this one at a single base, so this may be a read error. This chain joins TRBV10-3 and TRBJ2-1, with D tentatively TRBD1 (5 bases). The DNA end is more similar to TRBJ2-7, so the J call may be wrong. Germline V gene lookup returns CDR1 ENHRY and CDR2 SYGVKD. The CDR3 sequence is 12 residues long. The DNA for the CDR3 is TGTGCCATCTGGCAGGGCTCCAACGAGCAGTACTTC. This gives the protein CAIWQGSNEQYF.

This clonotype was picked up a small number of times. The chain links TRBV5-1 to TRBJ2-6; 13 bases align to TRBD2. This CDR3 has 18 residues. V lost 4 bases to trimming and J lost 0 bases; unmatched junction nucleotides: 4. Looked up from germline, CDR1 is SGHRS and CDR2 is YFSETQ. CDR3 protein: CASSPTSGRGSGANVLTF. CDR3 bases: TGCGCCAGCAGCCCAACTAGCGGGAGGGGCTCTGGGGCCAACGTCCTGACTTTC.

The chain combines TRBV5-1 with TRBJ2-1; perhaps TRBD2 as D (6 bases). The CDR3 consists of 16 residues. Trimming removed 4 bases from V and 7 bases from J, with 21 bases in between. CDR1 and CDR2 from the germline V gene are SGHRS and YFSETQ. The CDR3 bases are TGCGCCAGCAGCCCCATCAGGGCGGGAAGGGATAATGAGCAGTTCTTC. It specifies CASSPIRAGRDNEQFF.

CDR3 loop: CASSETIKHGRNTGELFF. CDR3 DNA sequence: TGCGCCAGCAGTGAGACAATCAAGCACGGGAGAAACACCGGGGAGCTGTTTTTT. The V call is TRBV10-2, the J call TRBJ2-2; D possibly corresponds to TRBD2 (6 bases). Trimming took off 2 bases at V and 2 bases at J, with 18 bases between the two ends. The CDR3 spans 18 residues. Germline V lookup: CDR1 WSHSY, CDR2 SAAADI.

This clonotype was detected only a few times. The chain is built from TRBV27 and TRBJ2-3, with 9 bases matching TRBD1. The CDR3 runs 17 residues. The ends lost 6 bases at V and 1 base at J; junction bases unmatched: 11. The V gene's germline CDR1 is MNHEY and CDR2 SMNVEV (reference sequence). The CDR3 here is CASRRSGTGGGTDTQYF. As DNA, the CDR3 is TGTGCCAGCAGGCGGTCAGGAACAGGGGGCGGCACAGATACGCAGTATTTT.

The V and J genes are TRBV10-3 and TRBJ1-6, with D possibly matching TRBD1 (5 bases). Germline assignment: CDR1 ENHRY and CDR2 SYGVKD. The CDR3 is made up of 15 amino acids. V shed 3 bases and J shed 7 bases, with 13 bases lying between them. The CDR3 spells CAISDPGQPNSPLHF. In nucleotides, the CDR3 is TGTGCCATCAGTGATCCGGGGCAGCCAAATTCACCCCTCCACTTT.

The DNA of the CDR3 is TGCGCCACCCCCGGGACATTGAACACTGAAGCTTTCTTT. Amino acids: CATPGTLNTEAFF. The rearrangement links TRBV5-1 to TRBJ1-1, with a tentative D call TRBD1 (6 bases). Germline V gene data show CDR1 as SGHRS and CDR2 as YFSETQ. V shed 9 bases and J shed 0 bases, with 12 bases lying between them. The CDR3 contains 13 residues.

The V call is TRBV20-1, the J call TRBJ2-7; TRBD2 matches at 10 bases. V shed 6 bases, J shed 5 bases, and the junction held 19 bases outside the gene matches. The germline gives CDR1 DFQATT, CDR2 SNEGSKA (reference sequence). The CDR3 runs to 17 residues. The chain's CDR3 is CSAIPLGLAEGGDEQYF. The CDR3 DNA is TGCAGTGCCATTCCCCTCGGACTAGCGGAGGGGGGGGACGAGCAGTACTTC.

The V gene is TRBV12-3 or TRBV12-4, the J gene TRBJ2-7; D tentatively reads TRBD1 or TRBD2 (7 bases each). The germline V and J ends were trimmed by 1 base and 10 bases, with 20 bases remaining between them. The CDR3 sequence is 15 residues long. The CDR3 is CASSLVQGGKMAQYF. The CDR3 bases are TGTGCCAGCAGTTTAGTCCAGGGGGGGAAGATGGCCCAGTACTTC.

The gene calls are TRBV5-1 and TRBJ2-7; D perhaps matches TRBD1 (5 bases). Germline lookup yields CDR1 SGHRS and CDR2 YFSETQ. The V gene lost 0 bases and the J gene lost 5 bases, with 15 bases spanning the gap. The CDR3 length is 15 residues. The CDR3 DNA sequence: TGCGCCAGCAGCTTGGAAGGGGATCCAGGGCACGAGCAGTACTTC. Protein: CASSLEGDPGHEQYF.

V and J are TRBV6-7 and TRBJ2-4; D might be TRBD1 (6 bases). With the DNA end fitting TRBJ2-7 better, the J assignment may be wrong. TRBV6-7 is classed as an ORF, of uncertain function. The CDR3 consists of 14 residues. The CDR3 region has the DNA TGTGCCAGCAGTTACTACAGGGCTACCTACGAGCAGTACTTC. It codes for CASSYYRATYEQYF.

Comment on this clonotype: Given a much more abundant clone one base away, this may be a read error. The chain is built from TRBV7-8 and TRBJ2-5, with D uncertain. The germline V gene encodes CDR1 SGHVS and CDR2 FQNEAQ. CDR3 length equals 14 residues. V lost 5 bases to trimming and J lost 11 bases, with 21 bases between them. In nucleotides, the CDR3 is TGTGCCAGCAGCATAGGTCCTCCTTACAATGAGCAGTACTTC. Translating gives CASSIGPPYNEQYF.

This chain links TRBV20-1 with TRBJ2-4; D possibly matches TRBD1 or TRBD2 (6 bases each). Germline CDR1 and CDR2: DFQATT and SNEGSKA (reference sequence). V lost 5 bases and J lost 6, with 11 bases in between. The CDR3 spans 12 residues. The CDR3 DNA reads TGCAGTGCTCCGAGGGGGGCAAACATTCAGTACTTC. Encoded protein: CSAPRGANIQYF.

The chain's CDR3 is CASSRRQMDSTDTQYF. DNA of the CDR3: TGTGCCAGCAGCCGAAGACAAATGGATAGCACAGATACGCAGTATTTT. The V call is TRBV27, the J call TRBJ2-3; no clear D gene. Per the germline V gene, CDR1 is MNHEY and CDR2 is SMNVEV (reference sequence). This CDR3 has 16 amino acids. V lost 6 bases and J lost 0, with 16 bases in between.

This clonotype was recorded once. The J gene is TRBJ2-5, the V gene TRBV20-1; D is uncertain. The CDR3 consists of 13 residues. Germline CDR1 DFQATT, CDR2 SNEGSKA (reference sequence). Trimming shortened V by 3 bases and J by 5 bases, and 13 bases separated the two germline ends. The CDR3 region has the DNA TGCAGTGCTAGTGGCCCCCCGTCCGAGACCCAGTACTTC. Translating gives CSASGPPSETQYF.

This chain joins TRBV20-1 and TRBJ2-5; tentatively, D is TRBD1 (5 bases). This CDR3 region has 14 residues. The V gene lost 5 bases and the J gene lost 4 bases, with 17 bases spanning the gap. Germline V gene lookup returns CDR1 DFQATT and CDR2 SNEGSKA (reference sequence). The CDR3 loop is CSALLWGVGETQYF. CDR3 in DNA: TGCAGTGCTCTTCTCTGGGGCGTGGGAGAGACCCAGTACTTC.

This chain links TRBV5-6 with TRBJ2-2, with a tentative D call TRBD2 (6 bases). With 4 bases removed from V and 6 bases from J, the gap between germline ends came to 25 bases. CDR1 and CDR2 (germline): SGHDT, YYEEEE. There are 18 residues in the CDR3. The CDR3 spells CASSHEGPVLAFAGELFF. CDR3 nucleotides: TGTGCCAGCAGCCATGAGGGTCCGGTACTAGCTTTCGCCGGGGAGCTGTTTTTT.

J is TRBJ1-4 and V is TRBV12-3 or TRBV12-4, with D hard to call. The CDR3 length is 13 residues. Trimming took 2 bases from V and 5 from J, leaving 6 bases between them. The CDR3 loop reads CASSLKLNEKLFF. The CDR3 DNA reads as TGTGCCAGCAGTTTAAAACTAAATGAAAAACTGTTTTTT.

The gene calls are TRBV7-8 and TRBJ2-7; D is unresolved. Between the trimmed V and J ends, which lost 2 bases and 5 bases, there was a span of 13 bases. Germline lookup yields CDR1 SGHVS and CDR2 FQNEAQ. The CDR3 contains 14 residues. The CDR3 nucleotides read TGTGCCAGCAGCTTAACCCGGGTAATGGACGAGCAGTACTTC. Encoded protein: CASSLTRVMDEQYF.

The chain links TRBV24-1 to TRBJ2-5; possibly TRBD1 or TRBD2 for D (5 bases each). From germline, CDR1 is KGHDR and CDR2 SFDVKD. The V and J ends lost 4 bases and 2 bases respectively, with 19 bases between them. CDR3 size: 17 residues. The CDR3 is CATSDRGIPGRQETQYF. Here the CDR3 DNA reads TGTGCCACCAGTGACCGAGGGATCCCGGGACGTCAAGAGACCCAGTACTTC.